Below are 19 T cell receptor beta chains sequenced from a single sample in a study of T cells after yellow fever vaccination. TCRdb itself ran the 5' RACE reads through MiXCR, one entry per CDR3 protein. Of 250,000 or so distinct CDR3 sequences in the sample, 3.6% were seen once. The sequenced sample was PBMCs, obtained 15 days after the yellow fever booster vaccination. All receptors derive from a young man who received the YFV17D yellow fever vaccine.

This clonotype has ten or more counts. One junction end does not reproduce the germline sequence, and a read error may be involved. DNA for the CDR3: TGTGCCAGTAGCGGGGGGGCCGCCAATGAGCAGTTCTTC. Translation gives CASSGGAANEQFF. The chain uses TRBV9 and TRBJ2-1, with 11 bases matching TRBD2. The CDR3 sequence is 13 residues long. CDR1 is SGDLS, CDR2 YYNGEE, per germline.

This clonotype was observed at least ten times. The chain is built from TRBV5-1 and TRBJ1-2; D is undetermined. Germline V lookup: CDR1 SGHRS, CDR2 YFSETQ. The CDR3 length is 13 residues. Trimming removed 2 bases at V and 5 bases at J, with 10 bases between. Here the CDR3 reads CASSFQLTYGYTF. The CDR3 DNA follows: TGCGCCAGCAGCTTCCAATTGACTTATGGCTACACCTTC. The full variable domain, in which reference TRBV5-1 and TRBJ1-2 provide the parts outside the CDR3, is KAGVTQTPRYLIKTRGQQVTLSCSPISGHRSVSWYQQTPGQGLQFLFEYFSETQRNKGNFPGRFSGRQFSNSRSEMNVSTLELGDSALYLCASSFQLTYGYTFGSGTRLTVV.

In this sample, this clonotype turned up many times. This chain links TRBV3-1 with TRBJ1-5; 7 nucleotides line up with TRBD1. Germline V gene sequence: CDR1 LGHDT, CDR2 YNNKEL (reference sequence). The CDR3 sequence is 14 residues long. V lost 4 bases and J lost 2; bases outside the gene matches: 2. The CDR3 loop reads CASSPDRGNQPQHF. The CDR3 nucleotides read TGTGCCAGCAGCCCCGACAGGGGCAATCAGCCCCAGCATTTT.

This clonotype was seen ten or more times. J is TRBJ1-4 and V is TRBV10-3; maybe TRBD1 (5 bases). V gave up 5 bases and J gave up 7 bases, with 20 bases separating them. Germline V gene lookup returns CDR1 ENHRY and CDR2 SYGVKD. The CDR3 covers 16 residues. The CDR3 loop reads CAISQPTTRGGEKLFF. The CDR3 nucleotides read TGTGCCATCAGTCAACCCACAACGAGGGGCGGTGAAAAACTGTTTTTT.

This clonotype was counted many times. The rearrangement joins TRBV27 to TRBJ2-7; D gene uncertain. Germline loops: CDR1 MNHEY, CDR2 SMNVEV (reference sequence). CDR3 length: 14 amino acids. Trimming removed 6 bases from V and 1 base from J, with 13 bases in between. DNA for the CDR3: TGTGCCAGCAGCAAATATCAGGTTTCCTACGAGCAGTACGTC. This encodes CASSKYQVSYEQYV.

This clonotype was seen ten or more times. The chain has TRBV20-1 and TRBJ1-2, with 7 bases that match TRBD1. Germline values: CDR1 DFQATT, CDR2 SNEGSKA (reference sequence). The CDR3 consists of 12 residues. V lost 2 bases to trimming and J lost 8 bases; unmatched junction nucleotides: 5. The CDR3 DNA sequence: TGCAGTGCTAGAAGAGGGGGCGGAGGCTACACCTTC. This translates into CSARRGGGGYTF.

This clonotype was detected ten times or more. The V and J genes are TRBV7-6 and TRBJ1-4; the D gene is possibly TRBD1 (5 bases). Germline V lookup: CDR1 SGHVS, CDR2 FNYEAQ. Between the trimmed V and J ends, which lost 5 bases and 8 bases, there was a span of 18 bases. The CDR3 runs to 15 residues. This chain's CDR3 is CASSVGVALMEKLFF. DNA of the CDR3: TGTGCCAGCAGCGTAGGGGTCGCATTAATGGAAAAACTGTTTTTT.

This clonotype was seen at least ten times. The chain has TRBV6-2 or TRBV6-3 and TRBJ2-1; the match to TRBD2 covers 7 bases. The CDR3 has 17 residues. Germline-derived CDR1 and CDR2 are MNHEY and SVGEGT. After removal of 0 bases from V and 9 bases from J, the junction contained 14 bases not matched to a gene. CDR3 sequence reads: CASSYSIKRGLEVEQFF. In DNA, the CDR3 is TGTGCCAGCAGTTACTCGATTAAGCGGGGTCTGGAGGTTGAGCAGTTCTTC.

The table lists this clonotype with many counts. The DNA of the CDR3 is TGTGCCAGCAGCTTACTGACAGGCCAAGAGACCCAGTACTTC. This translates into CASSLLTGQETQYF. The chain recombines TRBV11-1 with TRBJ2-5; D perhaps matches TRBD1 (6 bases). Germline V gene sequence: CDR1 SGHAT, CDR2 FQDESV (reference sequence). The CDR3 sequence is 14 residues long. V lost 2 bases to trimming and J lost 1 base, with 8 bases between them.

This clonotype was recorded many times. The V and J genes are TRBV3-1 and TRBJ2-3, with D perhaps TRBD1 or TRBD2 (5 bases each). Germline V gene data show CDR1 as LGHDT and CDR2 as YNNKEL (reference sequence). The CDR3 totals 15 residues. V lost 4 bases, J lost 4 bases, and 15 bases lay in between. CDR3 bases: TGTGCCAGCAGCCGAGGGACCCGTGCCTCAGATACGCAGTATTTT. It is translated as CASSRGTRASDTQYF.

In this sample, this clonotype turned up many times. Relative to the germline gene, one junction end is altered; a read error may explain this. CDR3 amino acids: CASSYQLRTQASF. CDR3 nucleotide sequence: TGTGCCAGCAGCTATCAGCTTAGAACGCAGGCCTCTTTC. The J gene is TRBJ1-2, the V gene TRBV7-2; D remains ambiguous. The CDR3 contains 13 residues. CDR1 is SGHTA, CDR2 FQGNSA, per germline.

This clonotype showed up many times. The V gene is TRBV7-6, the J gene TRBJ2-5; D remains unclear. Trimming removed 1 base from V and 5 bases from J, with 8 bases in between. The germline V gene encodes CDR1 SGHVS and CDR2 FNYEAQ. There are 13 residues in the CDR3. CDR3 coding DNA: TGTGCCAGCAGCTTAGGGGTGTCGGAGACCCAGTACTTC. Amino acids: CASSLGVSETQYF. The whole variable domain, remainder taken from reference TRBV7-6 and TRBJ2-5, is GAGVSQSPRYKVTKRGQDVALRCDPISGHVSLYWYRQALGQGPEFLTYFNYEAQQDKSGLPNDRFSAERPEGSISTLTIQRTEQRDSAMYRCASSLGVSETQYFGPGTRLLVL.

This clonotype was recorded many times. The genes are TRBV12-3 or TRBV12-4 and TRBJ1-2, with TRBD1 identical over 11 bases. The CDR3 spans 15 residues. The junction had 4 bases not matched to a gene; V was cut back by 5 bases and J by 2 bases. The CDR3 coding sequence is TGTGCCAGCAGTCGGACAGGGGGCGCCAACTATGGCTACACCTTC. It yields the protein CASSRTGGANYGYTF.

The table lists this clonotype with a few counts. V usage is TRBV12-3 or TRBV12-4 and J usage is TRBJ1-5; D remains ambiguous. Trimming stripped 2 bases from V and 0 bases from J, with 8 bases between. The length of the CDR3 is 15 residues. This CDR3 is CASSLSGPSNQPQHF. In DNA form, the CDR3 reads TGTGCCAGCAGTTTAAGCGGACCTAGCAATCAGCCCCAGCATTTT.

This clonotype was seen repeatedly, ten times or more. The chain couples TRBV7-9 to TRBJ2-1; 7 bases are a match to TRBD2. CDR3 size: 16 residues. Unmatched junction bases numbered 8, after V lost 2 bases and J lost 4 bases. Germline CDR1 and CDR2: SEHNR and FQNEAQ (reference sequence). CDR3 residues: CASSLQPSGVYNEQFF. The CDR3 coding sequence is TGTGCCAGCAGCTTACAGCCTAGCGGTGTATACAATGAGCAGTTCTTC.

This clonotype has at least ten counts. The chain recombines TRBV2 with TRBJ1-2; D unclear. This CDR3 is 12 amino acids long. Germline V lookup: CDR1 SNHLY, CDR2 FYNNEI. The CDR3 is CVTTFANYGYTF. In DNA form, the CDR3 reads TGTGTTACGACATTCGCTAACTATGGCTACACCTTC.

This clonotype has at least ten counts. The chain links TRBV7-2 to TRBJ2-1; 10 bases map to TRBD1. The CDR3 has 15 residues. Germline loops: CDR1 SGHTA, CDR2 FQGNSA. Trimming removed 5 bases from V and 3 bases from J; junction bases left unmatched: 4. CDR3 sequence: CASSPTGGNYNEQFF. The CDR3 coding sequence is TGTGCCAGCAGCCCGACAGGGGGCAACTACAATGAGCAGTTCTTC.

This clonotype was counted at least ten times. The V call is TRBV7-2, the J call TRBJ2-2, with TRBD2 identical over 8 bases. The CDR3 is 16 residues long. CDR1 and CDR2 from the germline V gene are SGHTA and FQGNSA. The J segment lost 4 bases and the V segment lost 2 bases, leaving 6 bases of the junction unmatched. The CDR3 DNA is TGTGCCAGCAGCTTACTCGGGGGGGTTGTCACCGGGGAGCTGTTTTTT. Its protein is CASSLLGGVVTGELFF. Full variable domain (rest looked up from reference TRBV7-2 and TRBJ2-2): GAGVSQSPSNKVTEKGKDVELRCDPISGHTALYWYRQSLGQGLEFLIYFQGNSAPDKSGLPSDRFSAERTGGSVSTLTIQRTQQEDSAVYLCASSLLGGVVTGELFFGEGSRLTVL.

This clonotype was counted at least ten times. The V call is TRBV5-1, the J call TRBJ2-3, with a possible D match to TRBD1 (6 bases). The CDR3 has 14 residues. From germline, CDR1 is SGHRS and CDR2 YFSETQ. V was pared by 4 bases and J by 8 bases, with 17 bases between. The CDR3 nucleotides read TGCGCCAGCAGCCCCCTGGACAGACCAGCTACGCAGTATTTT. Its protein is CASSPLDRPATQYF.